Following are 17 T cell receptor beta chains from one sample sequenced in a study of beta chain features in type 1 diabetes. General observations from the study: Patients with Type 1 diabetes showed moderately but significantly shorter TCRB CDR3s in all four CD4+ subsets.

Of the isolated RNA, all was reverse transcribed, and so the sequenced material was expressed TCRB transcripts. Clones were sequenced by immunoSEQ multiplex PCR, and TCRdb holds only the in-frame ones, with some missing. This sample has around 360,000 clones, with approximately 12% found just once. Their target antigens are unknown. What was sequenced was naive CD4+ T cells from blood. Receptor source: a woman between 18 and 30 years old with type 1 diabetes.

The V call is TRBV18, the J call TRBJ2-7; a possible D gene is TRBD1 (5 bases). The ends were cut back, 0 bases at V and 6 bases at J, with 9 bases in the middle. The CDR3 sequence is 13 residues long. Germline CDR1 and CDR2: KGHSH and LQKENI. CDR3 DNA sequence: TGTGCCAGCTCACCACCGATAGGGGTCGAGCAGTACTTC. Translation gives CASSPPIGVEQYF.

The chain employs TRBV7-3 and TRBJ2-1, with 7 bases lining up with TRBD2. CDR1 and CDR2 (germline): SGHTA, FQGTGA. There are 15 residues in the CDR3. Trimming cost V 5 bases and J 6 bases; bases outside gene matches: 10. CDR3 loop: CASSNSAGVGNEQFF. The CDR3 DNA is TGTGCCAGCAGCAATTCGGCGGGAGTAGGCAATGAGCAGTTCTTC.

The V call is TRBV29-1, the J call TRBJ2-3, with D tentatively TRBD2 (5 bases). Per germline, CDR1 SQVTM and CDR2 ANQGSEA. This CDR3 has 11 amino acids. V gave up 7 bases and J gave up 4 bases, with 9 bases separating them. DNA of the CDR3: TGCAGCGCCCGGGATGCAGATACGCAGTATTTT. Translation gives CSARDADTQYF.

This clone showed up just a few times. This sequence joins TRBV7-2 and TRBJ1-5, with D perhaps matching TRBD1 (5 bases). Germline V lookup: CDR1 SGHTA, CDR2 FQGNSA. The V end was cut by 3 bases, the J end by 5 bases, with 8 bases between. The CDR3 totals 13 residues. The CDR3 sequence is CASSFGGDQPQHF. For the CDR3, the DNA is TGTGCCAGCAGCTTTGGGGGGGATCAGCCCCAGCATTTT.

This sequence joins TRBV7-2 and TRBJ2-6; 9 bases are a match to TRBD1. CDR1 and CDR2 (germline): SGHTA, FQGNSA. The CDR3 loop spans 16 amino acids. Losses at the gene ends were 3 bases for V and 2 bases for J; bases not matched to a gene: 2. The CDR3 DNA follows: TGTGCCAGCAGCTTCACAGGGGGCACTGGGGCCAACGTCCTGACTTTC. It is translated as CASSFTGGTGANVLTF.

This clone was counted a few times. The rearrangement links TRBV4-3 to TRBJ2-7, with 9 bases identical to TRBD1. V trimming: 2 bases; J trimming: 4 bases; junction bases outside the gene matches: 18. The CDR3 is 19 amino acids. Germline assignment: CDR1 LGHNA and CDR2 YSLEER. CDR3 protein: CASSQTITAHRGLLYEQYF. CDR3 in DNA: TGCGCCAGCAGCCAAACCATAACAGCGCACAGGGGGCTGTTATACGAGCAGTACTTC.

This clone has a handful of counts. The rearrangement links TRBV10-3 to TRBJ2-1, with 9 nucleotides matching TRBD2. The CDR3 spans 12 residues. J lost 13 bases, V lost 6 bases, and 7 bases had no gene match. Germline-derived CDR1 and CDR2 are ENHRY and SYGVKD. This CDR3 reads CAISQDSGGQFF. The CDR3, as DNA: TGTGCCATCAGCCAAGATAGCGGGGGCCAGTTCTTC.

This clone was seen more than once but under ten times. V and J are TRBV5-6 and TRBJ1-1, with 7 bases aligning to TRBD1. Germline V gives CDR1 SGHDT, CDR2 YYEEEE. Trimming removed 0 bases from V and 4 bases from J; junction bases left unmatched: 3. This CDR3 has 14 residues. This CDR3 is CASSLAGTVTEAFF. Written as DNA, the CDR3 is TGTGCCAGCAGCTTGGCCGGGACAGTCACTGAAGCTTTCTTT.

The gene calls are TRBV28 and TRBJ1-5; unclear D gene. The germline V gene has CDR1 MDHEN and CDR2 SYDVKM. V lost 10 bases and J 7 bases, leaving 11 bases between the germline ends. There are 11 residues in the CDR3. CDR3 residues: CAIKRSQPQHF. Here the CDR3 DNA reads TGTGCCATCAAAAGGAGCCAGCCCCAGCATTTT.

The rearrangement uses TRBV5-1 and TRBJ2-5; 7 positions agree with TRBD1. CDR1 is SGHRS, CDR2 YFSETQ, per germline. This CDR3 contains 13 residues. V was pared by 4 bases and J by 2 bases, with 2 bases of the junction left unmatched. DNA for the CDR3: TGCGCCAGCAGCGGGGGACAGCAAGAGACCCAGTACTTC. Amino acid sequence: CASSGGQQETQYF.

A few counts support this clone. The chain links TRBV15 to TRBJ1-4; D remains ambiguous. The CDR3 runs 15 residues. Germline CDR1 LNHNV, CDR2 YYDKDF (reference sequence). V was shortened by 3 bases and J by 5 bases, with 13 bases between the two germline ends. This CDR3 is CATSSLQLLNEKLFF. CDR3 DNA sequence: TGTGCCACCAGCAGCCTACAGTTACTGAATGAAAAACTGTTTTTT.

This clone was seen more than once but under ten times. The rearrangement uses TRBV10-3 and TRBJ1-1; D gene unclear. V dropped 10 bases and J dropped 11 bases, with 14 bases sitting between them. From germline, CDR1 is ENHRY and CDR2 SYGVKD. The CDR3 consists of 10 residues. The CDR3, as DNA: TGTGCCACCGGGATCGACGATGCTTTCTTT. Amino acids: CATGIDDAFF.

The sample holds a few counts of this clone. The rearrangement uses TRBV5-1 and TRBJ2-3; 10 nucleotides line up with TRBD1. Germline V lookup: CDR1 SGHRS, CDR2 YFSETQ. Trimming at V came to 4 bases and at J to 1 base, leaving 3 bases not matched to a gene. The CDR3 is 15 amino acids. The CDR3 loop is CASSIDRGRTDTQYF. CDR3 coding DNA: TGCGCCAGCAGCATAGACAGGGGGCGCACAGATACGCAGTATTTT. The variable domain in full, completed from reference TRBV5-1 and TRBJ2-3, reads KAGVTQTPRYLIKTRGQQVTLSCSPISGHRSVSWYQQTPGQGLQFLFEYFSETQRNKGNFPGRFSGRQFSNSRSEMNVSTLELGDSALYLCASSIDRGRTDTQYFGPGTRLTVL.

V and J are TRBV27 and TRBJ2-4, with D unresolved. CDR3 length: 14 residues. The germline gives CDR1 MNHEY, CDR2 SMNVEV (reference sequence). V was clipped by 6 bases and J by 6 bases, with 15 bases between them. CDR3 DNA sequence: TGTGCCAGCAGCCCCGAGAGGATTGGAAACATTCAGTACTTC. Translation gives CASSPERIGNIQYF.

This sequence joins TRBV6-1 and TRBJ2-3; possible D gene TRBD2, 5 bases. CDR1 and CDR2 from the germline V gene are MNHNS and SASEGT. The CDR3 has 15 residues. The V end was cut by 2 bases, the J end by 4 bases, with 13 bases between. The CDR3 DNA is TGTGCCAGCAGTGAACGTGAGGGTCGTCCAGATACGCAGTATTTT. It encodes CASSEREGRPDTQYF.

V usage is TRBV30 and J usage is TRBJ1-4, with D unresolved. The CDR3 is made up of 13 amino acids. CDR1 and CDR2 from the germline V gene are GTSNPN and SVGIG (reference sequence). The ends were cut back, 4 bases at V and 4 bases at J, with 10 bases in the middle. CDR3 sequence: CAWNSGHNEKLFF. For the CDR3, the DNA is TGTGCCTGGAATAGTGGGCATAATGAAAAACTGTTTTTT.

This clone appeared a few times. The chain couples TRBV7-2 to TRBJ2-2; TRBD2 is a possible D gene (6 bases). Germline CDR1 and CDR2: SGHTA and FQGNSA. This CDR3 is built from 17 residues. V was cut by 0 bases and J by 5 bases, with 16 bases left in between. The CDR3 sequence is CASSLALATRLTGELFF. The CDR3 region has the DNA TGTGCCAGCAGCTTAGCTCTCGCGACTAGGCTGACCGGGGAGCTGTTTTTT.